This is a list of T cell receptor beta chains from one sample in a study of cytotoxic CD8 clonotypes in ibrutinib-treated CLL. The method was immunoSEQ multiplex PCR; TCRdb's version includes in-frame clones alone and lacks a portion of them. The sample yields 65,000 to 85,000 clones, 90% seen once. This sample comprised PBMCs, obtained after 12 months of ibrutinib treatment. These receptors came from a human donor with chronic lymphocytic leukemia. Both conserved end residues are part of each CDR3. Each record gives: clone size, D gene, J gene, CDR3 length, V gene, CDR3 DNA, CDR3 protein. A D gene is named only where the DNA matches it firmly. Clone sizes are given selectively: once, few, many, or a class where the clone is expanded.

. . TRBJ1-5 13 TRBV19 TGTGCCAGTAGTCCCGCCGGAAATCAGCCCCAGCATTTT CASSPAGNQPQHF
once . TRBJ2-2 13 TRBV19 TGTGCCAGTAGTAGCAGGGGTACCGGGGAGCTGTTTTTT CASSSRGTGELFF
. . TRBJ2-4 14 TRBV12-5 TGTGCTAGTGGTTTAGGTGGGGGGCGCGACATTCAGTACTTC CASGLGGGRDIQYF
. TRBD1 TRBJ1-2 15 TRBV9 TGTGCCAGCAGCGCGCGGCCGGGACAGGGAACAAGGTACACCTTC CASSARPGQGTRYTF
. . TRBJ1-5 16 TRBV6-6 TGTGCCAGCAGTTACGTTCGAACAGATAGCAATCAGCCCCAGCATTTT CASSYVRTDSNQPQHF
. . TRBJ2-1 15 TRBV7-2 TGTGCCAGCAGCCGGGAACGCCTAGCCAGGGGTGAGCAGTTCTTC CASSRERLARGEQFF
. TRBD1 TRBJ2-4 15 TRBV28 TGTGCCAGCAGCCATGGACAGGTGACAAAAAACATTCAGTACTTC CASSHGQVTKNIQYF
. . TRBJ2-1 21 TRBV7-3 TGTGCCAGCAGCTTATACCCGACTCCCCCGGGGCCCCGAGGCTCCTACAATGAGCAGTTCTTC CASSLYPTPPGPRGSYNEQFF
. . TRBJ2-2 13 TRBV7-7 TGTGCTAGCAGCTTCGCGAACACCGGGGAGCTGTTTTTT CASSFANTGELFF
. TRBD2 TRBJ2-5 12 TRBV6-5 TGTGCCAGCAGGCCCGGGGGGGGGACCCAGTACTTC CASRPGGGTQYF
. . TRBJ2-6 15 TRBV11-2 TGTGCCAGCAGCGCCGACGCATCTGGGGCCAACGTCCTGACTTTC CASSADASGANVLTF
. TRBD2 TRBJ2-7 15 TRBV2 TGTGCCAGCAGTGAAGCGTACGGGAGGACCTACGAGCAGTACTTC CASSEAYGRTYEQYF
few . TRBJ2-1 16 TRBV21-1 TGTGCCAGCAGCAAAGCAAGGGGACTAGGTTCAAATGAGCAGTTCTTC CASSKARGLGSNEQFF
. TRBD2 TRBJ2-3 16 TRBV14 TGTGCCAGCAGCCGGACACTAGCGGGAACCGCAGATACGCAGTATTTT CASSRTLAGTADTQYF
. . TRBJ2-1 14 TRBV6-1 TGTGCCAGCAGTGAAGCCGTCCCAGGCGGTGAGCAGTTCTTC CASSEAVPGGEQFF
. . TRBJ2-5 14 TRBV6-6 TGTGCCAGCAGTTACGTGTCAGGACAAGAGACCCAGTACTTC CASSYVSGQETQYF
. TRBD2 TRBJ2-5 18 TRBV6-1 TGTGCCAGCAGTGACGCGGGACTAGCGGGAGTAGGACAAGAGACCCAGTACTTC CASSDAGLAGVGQETQYF
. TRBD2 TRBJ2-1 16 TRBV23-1 TGCGCCAGCAGTCACCCTGGACTAGCGGGGCACAATGAGCAGTTCTTC CASSHPGLAGHNEQFF
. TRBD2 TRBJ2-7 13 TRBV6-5 TGTGCCAGCAGTGAAGCGGGGACCTACGAGCAGTACTTC CASSEAGTYEQYF
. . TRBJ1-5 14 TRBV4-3 TGCGCCAGCAGTCCCGGGACGGCCGTTCAGCCCCAGCATTTT CASSPGTAVQPQHF
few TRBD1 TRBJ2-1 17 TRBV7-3 TGTGCCAGCAGCCCCCAACTAGGACAGGGGAGTTACAATGAGCAGTTCTTC CASSPQLGQGSYNEQFF
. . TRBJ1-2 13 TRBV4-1 TGCGCCAGCAGCCAGACAGGAAGTTATGGCTACACCTTC CASSQTGSYGYTF
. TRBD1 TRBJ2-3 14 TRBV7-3 TGTGCCAGCAGCTTGACAGGGGGCTCAGATACGCAGTATTTT CASSLTGGSDTQYF